These 12 T cell receptor beta chains were all obtained from the same sample, sequenced in a study of tumor-infiltrating lymphocytes in localized non-small cell lung cancer. Repertoires were generated with immunoSEQ multiplex PCR, while TCRdb's copy carries only in-frame clones and drops some. The data hold roughly 7,100 clones, with 74% observed a single time. The sequenced sample consisted of uninvolved lung tissue not adjacent to the tumor. Source of these receptors: a human donor with non-small cell lung cancer.

There are a few counts of this clone. This chain joins TRBV4-3 and TRBJ2-2; D is uncertain. Trimming pared 1 base from V and 9 bases from J, leaving 9 bases between. This CDR3 is built from 13 residues. Germline CDR1 is LGHNA and CDR2 is YSLEER. CDR3 DNA sequence: TGCGCCAGCAGCCAAGGGATGGGCAGGGAGCTGTTTTTT. Translating gives CASSQGMGRELFF.

This chain links TRBV2 with TRBJ1-2; D is uncertain. The length of the CDR3 is 13 residues. CDR1 is SNHLY, CDR2 FYNNEI, per germline. The V and J ends lost 8 bases and 5 bases respectively, with 15 bases between them. CDR3 in DNA: TGTGCCAGCCATAGTTTGGTAGTGTATGGCTACACCTTC. Its translation: CASHSLVVYGYTF.

The table lists this clone with a few counts. The chain combines TRBV6-1 with TRBJ2-7; no clear D. The V gene lost 1 base and the J gene lost 7 bases, with 11 bases spanning the gap. The germline CDR1 and CDR2 sequences are MNHNS and SASEGT. There are 13 residues in the CDR3. As DNA, the CDR3 is TGTGCCAGCAGTGAAGGTGAGGTAGGAGAGCAGTACTTC. Residues: CASSEGEVGEQYF.

This chain joins TRBV6-5 and TRBJ2-2; 9 bases align to TRBD2. This CDR3 has 14 residues. Germline V gene data show CDR1 as MNHEY and CDR2 as SVGAGI. With V trimmed by 6 bases and J by 3 bases, 2 bases remained unmatched. CDR3 DNA sequence: TGTGCCAGCAGGGTAGCGGGAGACACCGGGGAGCTGTTTTTT. The encoded protein is CASRVAGDTGELFF.

This chain connects TRBV19 to TRBJ1-2, with 10 bases that match TRBD1. The V gene's germline CDR1 is LNHDA and CDR2 SQIVND (reference sequence). V shed 1 base, J shed 8 bases, and the junction held 7 bases outside the gene matches. The CDR3 contains 15 residues. CDR3 DNA sequence: TGTGCCAGTAGTATAGCCATGGGACAGGGGTCAGGCTACACCTTC. Its protein product is CASSIAMGQGSGYTF.

J is TRBJ2-2 and V is TRBV25-1; possibly TRBD2 for D (6 bases). V lost 1 base and J 3 bases, leaving 6 bases between the germline ends. CDR1 is MGHDK and CDR2 is SYGVNS in the germline V gene. CDR3 size: 14 residues. Written as DNA, the CDR3 is TGTGCCAGCAGTGAATTAGCGGACACCGGGGAGCTGTTTTTT. Translating it yields CASSELADTGELFF.

The chain employs TRBV5-4 and TRBJ2-7, with 12 nucleotides matching TRBD2. The germline CDR1 and CDR2 sequences are SGHNT and YYREEE (reference sequence). The V and J ends lost 7 bases and 0 bases, in that order; junction bases with no gene match: 11. The CDR3 has 17 residues. CDR3 sequence: CASRQELAGGSSYEQYF. The DNA of the CDR3 is TGTGCCAGCCGCCAGGAGCTAGCGGGAGGGAGCTCCTACGAGCAGTACTTC. The entire variable domain, with the rest obtained from reference TRBV5-4 and TRBJ2-7, is as follows: ETGVTQSPTHLIKTRGQQVTLRCSSQSGHNTVSWYQQALGQGPQFIFQYYREEENGRGNFPPRFSGLQFPNYSSELNVNALELDDSALYLCASRQELAGGSSYEQYFGPGTRLTVT.

This chain uses TRBV28 with TRBJ1-4; the match to TRBD1 covers 9 bases. This CDR3 is 15 amino acids long. Germline lookup yields CDR1 MDHEN and CDR2 SYDVKM. V lost 6 bases to trimming and J lost 9 bases; unmatched junction nucleotides: 11. CDR3 nucleotides: TGTGCCAGCAGGAACGCCGGGACAGGGTCGCAAAAACTGTTTTTT. Amino acid sequence: CASRNAGTGSQKLFF.

The rearrangement uses TRBV11-2 and TRBJ1-1; unclear D gene. Germline-derived CDR1 and CDR2 are SGHAT and FQNNGV. The CDR3 runs to 16 residues. Deletions cut 1 base from V and 1 base from J, with 13 bases between. CDR3 in DNA: TGTGCCAGCAGCTTAGGGTCGAGACATACGAACACTGAAGCTTTCTTT. This gives the protein CASSLGSRHTNTEAFF. The variable domain in full, completed from reference TRBV11-2 and TRBJ1-1, reads EAGVAQSPRYKIIEKRQSVAFWCNPISGHATLYWYQQILGQGPKLLIQFQNNGVVDDSQLPKDRFSAERLKGVDSTLKIQPAKLEDSAVYLCASSLGSRHTNTEAFFGQGTRLTVV.

The chain has TRBV5-1 and TRBJ2-1; 10 bases match TRBD1. The CDR3 loop spans 15 amino acids. The germline V gene has CDR1 SGHRS and CDR2 YFSETQ. V was clipped by 0 bases and J by 7 bases; unmatched bases: 4. DNA for the CDR3: TGCGCCAGCAGCTTGGTGGACAGGGGGGGAAATGAGCAGTTCTTC. This sequence encodes CASSLVDRGGNEQFF.

V usage is TRBV6-1 and J usage is TRBJ2-3, with 8 bases that match TRBD1. The CDR3 spans 13 residues. The trim removed 4 bases at V and 4 bases at J, leaving 1 base unmatched. Germline loops: CDR1 MNHNS, CDR2 SASEGT. For the CDR3, the DNA is TGTGCCAGCAGTGGACAGGGGTCAGATACGCAGTATTTT. Its translation: CASSGQGSDTQYF.

This chain uses TRBV5-1 with TRBJ1-2, with D perhaps TRBD1 (5 bases). The CDR3 totals 14 residues. V gave up 4 bases and J gave up 8 bases, with 18 bases separating them. The germline gives CDR1 SGHRS, CDR2 YFSETQ. CDR3 in amino acids: CASSTGDLLGGYTF. CDR3 sequence (DNA): TGCGCCAGCAGCACGGGGGATCTTTTGGGAGGCTACACCTTC. The full variable domain, in which reference TRBV5-1 and TRBJ1-2 provide the parts outside the CDR3, is KAGVTQTPRYLIKTRGQQVTLSCSPISGHRSVSWYQQTPGQGLQFLFEYFSETQRNKGNFPGRFSGRQFSNSRSEMNVSTLELGDSALYLCASSTGDLLGGYTFGSGTRLTVV.